The 28 T cell receptor beta chains in this list originate from one sample, sequenced in a study of blood T cell repertoires in COVID-19. Here immunoSEQ multiplex PCR was the method, and the copy in TCRdb shows in-frame clones only, minus some. The table has 30,000 to 40,000 clones, almost 85% seen once. Sequenced sample: peripheral blood. These receptors were collected from an elderly man with active or convalescent COVID-19.

This rearrangement joins TRBV5-8 to TRBJ1-2; D is possibly TRBD1 (5 bases). Germline V CDR1 and CDR2: SGHTS, YDEGEE. V lost 2 bases and J lost 6, with 11 bases in between. This CDR3 has 13 residues. CDR3 sequence reads: CASSLVRGNGYTF. The DNA for the CDR3 is TGTGCCAGCAGCTTAGTCCGGGGGAATGGCTACACCTTC. Based on the CDR3 plus reference TRBV5-8 and TRBJ1-2, the full variable domain is EAGVTQSPTHLIKTRGQQATLRCSPISGHTSVYWYQQALGLGLQFLLWYDEGEERNRGNFPPRFSGRQFPNYSSELNVNALELEDSALYLCASSLVRGNGYTFGSGTRLTVV.

The J gene is TRBJ1-5, the V gene TRBV27; D unresolved. Germline loops: CDR1 MNHEY, CDR2 SMNVEV (reference sequence). Trimming took 0 bases from V and 4 from J, leaving 13 bases between them. The CDR3 is 16 residues long. The CDR3 nucleotides are TGTGCCAGCAGTTTATCGAGTCCCCTGAATAATCAGCCCCAGCATTTT. Translated: CASSLSSPLNNQPQHF.

The gene calls are TRBV18 and TRBJ2-5, with 9 bases lining up with TRBD2. CDR1 and CDR2 (germline): KGHSH, LQKENI. The CDR3 length is 15 residues. V gave up 8 bases and J gave up 1 base; unmatched junction bases: 8. CDR3 DNA sequence: TGTGCCAGCACCCAAGCGGGAGGCCCCCAAGAGACCCAGTACTTC. Encoded protein: CASTQAGGPQETQYF.

The genes are TRBV23-1 and TRBJ2-1; maybe TRBD1 (6 bases). TRBV23-1 is designated an ORF whose function remains uncertain. The CDR3 is made up of 15 amino acids. Trimming shortened V by 4 bases and J by 0 bases, and 10 bases separated the two germline ends. CDR3 in DNA: TGCGCCAGCAGTCCAACAGGGAGCTCCTACAATGAGCAGTTCTTC. The encoded protein is CASSPTGSSYNEQFF.

The chain combines TRBV18 with TRBJ2-7, with TRBD2 identical over 8 bases. The V gene end was trimmed by 6 bases and the J gene end by 3 bases; junction bases not matched to a gene: 7. The CDR3 is made up of 14 amino acids. The germline gives CDR1 KGHSH, CDR2 LQKENI. CDR3 sequence reads: CASSPSGRDYEQYF. DNA of the CDR3: TGTGCCAGCTCCCCTAGCGGGCGAGACTACGAGCAGTACTTC.

This chain links TRBV4-3 with TRBJ2-2; 8 bases fit TRBD2. V gave up 5 bases and J gave up 0 bases; unmatched junction bases: 5. The CDR3 spans 16 residues. From germline, CDR1 is LGHNA and CDR2 YSLEER. The CDR3, as DNA: TGCGCCAGCAGCTCCCGACTAGCGCCGAACACCGGGGAGCTGTTTTTT. Protein: CASSSRLAPNTGELFF.

The chain links TRBV7-9 to TRBJ2-1; 13 bases agree with TRBD2. The CDR3 totals 16 residues. After removal of 5 bases from V and 10 bases from J, the junction contained 11 bases not matched to a gene. Germline V lookup: CDR1 SEHNR, CDR2 FQNEAQ (reference sequence). CDR3 nucleotides: TGTGCCAGCAGCCCCGGACTAGCGGGGGCGCTGGGGGAGCAGTTCTTC. The encoded protein is CASSPGLAGALGEQFF.

The V gene is TRBV21-1, the J gene TRBJ1-2. TRBV21-1 is a pseudogene. The CDR3 length is 15 residues. In DNA form, the CDR3 reads TGTGCCAGCAGCAAAAGGGAAGGACTTAACTATGGCTACACCTTC. Amino acid sequence: CASSKREGLNYGYTF.

The genes are TRBV11-2 and TRBJ2-2; 9 bases agree with TRBD2. CDR1 and CDR2 (germline): SGHAT, FQNNGV. The V gene end was trimmed by 4 bases and the J gene end by 0 bases; junction bases not matched to a gene: 0. The length of the CDR3 is 15 residues. CDR3 sequence reads: CASSSSGTNTGELFF. For the CDR3, the DNA is TGTGCCAGCAGCTCTAGCGGGACGAACACCGGGGAGCTGTTTTTT.

V and J are TRBV24-1 and TRBJ1-2; D is unresolved. The CDR3 covers 13 residues. Trimming left V 3 bases short and J 0 bases short, with 4 bases between. Germline loops: CDR1 KGHDR, CDR2 SFDVKD. For the CDR3, the DNA is TGTGCCACCAGTGATACAGCTAACTATGGCTACACCTTC. Its translation is CATSDTANYGYTF.

The gene calls are TRBV19 and TRBJ2-5; D might be TRBD1 (6 bases). The V end was cut by 4 bases, the J end by 1 base, with 13 bases between. This CDR3 has 15 amino acids. Germline lookup yields CDR1 LNHDA and CDR2 SQIVND (reference sequence). The CDR3 bases are TGTGCCAGTAGTAGTCCAGGGGTCCCCCAAGAGACCCAGTACTTC. Protein product: CASSSPGVPQETQYF. The complete variable domain, with remaining parts taken from reference TRBV19 and TRBJ2-5, reads DGGITQSPKYLFRKEGQNVTLSCEQNLNHDAMYWYRQDPGQGLRLIYYSQIVNDFQKGDIAEGYSVSREKKESFPLTVTSAQKNPTAFYLCASSSPGVPQETQYFGPGTRLLVL.

V usage is TRBV10-3 and J usage is TRBJ2-1; 12 bases are a match to TRBD2. The V gene's germline CDR1 is ENHRY and CDR2 SYGVKD. CDR3 length: 17 residues. J was trimmed by 5 bases and V by 4 bases; bases with no gene match: 9. The CDR3 sequence is CAISAPLAGGRDNEQFF. The DNA of the CDR3 is TGTGCCATCAGTGCCCCACTAGCGGGAGGTAGGGACAATGAGCAGTTCTTC.

The chain employs TRBV5-6 and TRBJ1-1; the D gene is possibly TRBD1 (5 bases). CDR1 and CDR2 from the germline V gene are SGHDT and YYEEEE. The CDR3 has 13 residues. Trimming took off 4 bases at V and 5 bases at J, with 12 bases between the two ends. In nucleotides, the CDR3 is TGTGCCAGCAGCCTAACGGGGGGAACTGAAGCTTTCTTT. Translated: CASSLTGGTEAFF.

V is TRBV6-5 and J is TRBJ2-5, with 7 bases aligning to TRBD1. Germline V lookup: CDR1 MNHEY, CDR2 SVGAGI. With V trimmed by 7 bases and J by 0 bases, 5 bases remained unmatched. The CDR3 covers 14 residues. This CDR3 reads CASTPTGNQETQYF. CDR3 DNA: TGTGCCAGCACCCCGACAGGGAACCAAGAGACCCAGTACTTC.

V usage is TRBV30 and J usage is TRBJ1-5; the match to TRBD1 covers 7 bases. Germline CDR1 GTSNPN, CDR2 SVGIG (reference sequence). V was clipped by 1 base and J by 1 base; unmatched bases: 7. The CDR3 consists of 16 residues. The CDR3 here is CAWSETGKGSNQPQHF. The CDR3 nucleotides are TGTGCCTGGAGTGAGACAGGGAAGGGCAGCAATCAGCCCCAGCATTTT.

The chain recombines TRBV2 with TRBJ2-5; 8 bases fit TRBD2. Germline CDR1 and CDR2: SNHLY and FYNNEI. CDR3 length equals 13 residues. The ends lost 7 bases at V and 7 bases at J; junction bases unmatched: 8. CDR3 coding DNA: TGTGCCAGCAATCCTGGGACTAGAGGGACCCAGTACTTC. It yields the protein CASNPGTRGTQYF. Together with reference TRBV2 and TRBJ2-5, the CDR3 gives the full variable domain: EPEVTQTPSHQVTQMGQEVILRCVPISNHLYFYWYRQILGQKVEFLVSFYNNEISEKSEIFDDQFSVERPDGSNFTLKIRSTKLEDSAMYFCASNPGTRGTQYFGPGTRLLVL.

The J gene is TRBJ2-5, the V gene TRBV7-6; D gene ambiguous. The germline gives CDR1 SGHVS, CDR2 FNYEAQ. CDR3 length: 12 amino acids. V was cut by 3 bases and J by 7 bases, with 9 bases left in between. The CDR3 DNA reads TGTGCCAGCAGCTTCAGTCGCGGGACCCAGTACTTC. Encoded protein: CASSFSRGTQYF.

The CDR3 DNA follows: TGTGCCAGCAGTTGGCTGAGGGGCTACACCTTC. It codes for CASSWLRGYTF. The V and J genes are TRBV12-3 or TRBV12-4 and TRBJ1-2; D unresolved. The CDR3 length is 11 residues. Trimming shortened V by 4 bases and J by 8 bases, and 8 bases separated the two germline ends.

The chain carries TRBV7-9 and TRBJ2-7; 8 bases agree with TRBD1. CDR3 length equals 14 residues. V was pared by 4 bases and J by 4 bases, with 6 bases of the junction left unmatched. Germline V gene data show CDR1 as SEHNR and CDR2 as FQNEAQ (reference sequence). The chain's CDR3 is CASSYSGGDYEQYF. In DNA, the CDR3 is TGTGCCAGCAGCTACTCAGGGGGCGATTACGAGCAGTACTTC.

This rearrangement joins TRBV11-3 to TRBJ2-3; 8 nucleotides line up with TRBD2. Germline CDR1 is SGHNT and CDR2 is YENEEA. This CDR3 is built from 14 residues. The V segment lost 4 bases and the J segment 2 bases; nucleotides outside the gene matches: 2. CDR3 sequence (DNA): TGTGCCAGCAGCTGGGGACTAGACACAGATACGCAGTATTTT. It translates to CASSWGLDTDTQYF. Based on the CDR3 plus reference TRBV11-3 and TRBJ2-3, the full variable domain is EAGVVQSPRYKIIEKKQPVAFWCNPISGHNTLYWYLQNLGQGPELLIRYENEEAVDDSQLPKDRFSAERLKGVDSTLKIQPAELGDSAVYLCASSWGLDTDTQYFGPGTRLTVL.

J is TRBJ1-6 and V is TRBV30; D perhaps matches TRBD1 (5 bases). Per germline, CDR1 GTSNPN and CDR2 SVGIG (reference sequence). The CDR3 runs to 13 residues. V lost 5 bases, J lost 5 bases, and 10 bases lay in between. CDR3 loop: CAWQGQNNSPLHF. CDR3 sequence (DNA): TGTGCCTGGCAGGGTCAGAATAATTCACCCCTCCACTTT.

The gene calls are TRBV7-8 and TRBJ2-7; D is possibly TRBD2 (5 bases). Trimming stripped 5 bases from V and 7 bases from J, with 12 bases between. CDR1 SGHVS and CDR2 FQNEAQ come from the germline V gene. The CDR3 runs to 12 residues. The CDR3 sequence: CASSHPRGEQYF. As DNA, the CDR3 is TGTGCCAGCAGCCATCCCCGAGGGGAGCAGTACTTC.

The chain carries TRBV5-6 and TRBJ1-2, with D possibly matching TRBD1 (5 bases). V was shortened by 3 bases and J by 3 bases, with 6 bases between the two germline ends. From germline, CDR1 is SGHDT and CDR2 YYEEEE. This CDR3 is 12 amino acids long. This chain's CDR3 is CASSSGDYGYTF. The DNA for the CDR3 is TGTGCCAGCAGCTCGGGGGACTATGGCTACACCTTC.

As DNA, the CDR3 is TGTGCCAGCAGCTTAGGGACTAGCGGGAGTCACGGGGAGCTGTTTTTT. It specifies CASSLGTSGSHGELFF. The chain couples TRBV7-8 to TRBJ2-2; 13 nucleotides match TRBD2. The V gene's germline CDR1 is SGHVS and CDR2 FQNEAQ. The CDR3 consists of 16 residues. With 1 base clipped from V and 7 bases from J, the junction kept 3 bases outside the gene matches.

V usage is TRBV25-1 and J usage is TRBJ1-1; 7 positions match TRBD1. Germline assignment: CDR1 MGHDK and CDR2 SYGVNS. V lost 6 bases, J lost 5 bases, and 6 bases stayed unmatched. There are 13 residues in the CDR3. CDR3 loop: CASRPDRATEAFF. CDR3 nucleotides: TGTGCCAGCAGACCCGACAGGGCGACTGAAGCTTTCTTT.

The V gene is TRBV5-1, the J gene TRBJ2-5, with 9 bases identical to TRBD1. The CDR3 length is 15 residues. V was pared by 4 bases and J by 2 bases, with 6 bases of the junction left unmatched. Germline V gives CDR1 SGHRS, CDR2 YFSETQ. CDR3 bases: TGCGCCAGCAGCCTACAGGGGGCGGGGCAAGAGACCCAGTACTTC. Protein product: CASSLQGAGQETQYF.

The chain recombines TRBV11-2 with TRBJ1-1, with D tentatively TRBD1 (5 bases). In germline, CDR1 is SGHAT, CDR2 FQNNGV. The germline V and J ends were trimmed by 5 bases and 2 bases, with 9 bases remaining between them. The CDR3 consists of 13 residues. CDR3 nucleotide sequence: TGTGCCAGCAGCACGGGGGAAAACACTGAAGCTTTCTTT. Protein product: CASSTGENTEAFF.

This rearrangement joins TRBV5-4 to TRBJ2-2; 9 nucleotides agree with TRBD1. Per the germline V gene, CDR1 is SGHNT and CDR2 is YYREEE (reference sequence). The CDR3 runs 15 residues. The V gene end was trimmed by 0 bases and the J gene end by 5 bases; junction bases not matched to a gene: 2. The CDR3 here is CASSLETGGTGELFF. The CDR3 nucleotides are TGTGCCAGCAGCTTGGAGACAGGGGGAACCGGGGAGCTGTTTTTT.